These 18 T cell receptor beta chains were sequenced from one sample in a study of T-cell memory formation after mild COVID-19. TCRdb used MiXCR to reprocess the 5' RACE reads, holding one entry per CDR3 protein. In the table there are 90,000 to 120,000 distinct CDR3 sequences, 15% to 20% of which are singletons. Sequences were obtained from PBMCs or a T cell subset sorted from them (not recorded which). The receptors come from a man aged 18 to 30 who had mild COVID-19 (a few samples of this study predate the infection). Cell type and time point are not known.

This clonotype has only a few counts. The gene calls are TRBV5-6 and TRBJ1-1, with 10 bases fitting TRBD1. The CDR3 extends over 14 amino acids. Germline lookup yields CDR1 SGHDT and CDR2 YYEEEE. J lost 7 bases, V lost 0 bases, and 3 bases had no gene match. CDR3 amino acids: CASSLGDRGIEAFF. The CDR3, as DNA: TGTGCCAGCAGCTTGGGGGACAGGGGCATTGAAGCTTTCTTT.

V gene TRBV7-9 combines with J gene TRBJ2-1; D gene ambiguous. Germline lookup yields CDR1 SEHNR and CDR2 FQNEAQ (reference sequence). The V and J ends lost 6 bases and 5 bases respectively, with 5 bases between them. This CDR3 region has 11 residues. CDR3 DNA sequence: TGTGCCAGCAGTCGCCACAATGAGCAGTTCTTC. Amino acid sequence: CASSRHNEQFF.

CDR3 sequence reads: CASSPRTGEGYGYTF. CDR3 nucleotide sequence: TGTGCCAGCAGCCCCCGGACAGGGGAGGGTTATGGCTACACCTTC. The genes are TRBV7-2 and TRBJ1-2; 9 nucleotides agree with TRBD1. The CDR3 extends over 15 amino acids. Germline V gene data show CDR1 as SGHTA and CDR2 as FQGNSA. V was clipped by 5 bases and J by 5 bases; unmatched bases: 9. The variable domain in full, with the rest retrieved from reference TRBV7-2 and TRBJ1-2, is GAGVSQSPSNKVTEKGKDVELRCDPISGHTALYWYRQSLGQGLEFLIYFQGNSAPDKSGLPSDRFSAERTGGSVSTLTIQRTQQEDSAVYLCASSPRTGEGYGYTFGSGTRLTVV.

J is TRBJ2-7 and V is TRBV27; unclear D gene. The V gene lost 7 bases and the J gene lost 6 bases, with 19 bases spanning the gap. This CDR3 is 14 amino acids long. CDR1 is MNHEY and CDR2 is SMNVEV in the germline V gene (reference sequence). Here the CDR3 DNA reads TGTGCCAGCATAGATATGGGCCTGCTGTCCGAGCAGTACGTC. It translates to CASIDMGLLSEQYV.

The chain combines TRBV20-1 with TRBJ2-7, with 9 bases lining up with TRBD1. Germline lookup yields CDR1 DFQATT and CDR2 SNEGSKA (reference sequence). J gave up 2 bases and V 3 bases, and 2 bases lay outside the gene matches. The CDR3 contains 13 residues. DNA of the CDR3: TGCAGTGCTAGTGGGACAGGGACCTACGAGCAGTACGTC. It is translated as CSASGTGTYEQYV.

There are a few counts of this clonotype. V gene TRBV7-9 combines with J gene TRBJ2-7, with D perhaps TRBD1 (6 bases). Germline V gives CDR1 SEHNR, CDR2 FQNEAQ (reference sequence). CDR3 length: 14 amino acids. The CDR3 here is CATNRQGPLSEQYF. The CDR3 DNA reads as TGTGCTACGAACCGGCAGGGGCCTTTATCCGAGCAGTACTTC. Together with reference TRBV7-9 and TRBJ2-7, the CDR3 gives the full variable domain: DTGVSQNPRHKITKRGQNVTFRCDPISEHNRLYWYRQTLGQGPEFLTYFQNEAQLEKSRLLSDRFSAERPKGSFSTLEIQRTEQGDSAMYLCATNRQGPLSEQYFGPGTRLTVT.

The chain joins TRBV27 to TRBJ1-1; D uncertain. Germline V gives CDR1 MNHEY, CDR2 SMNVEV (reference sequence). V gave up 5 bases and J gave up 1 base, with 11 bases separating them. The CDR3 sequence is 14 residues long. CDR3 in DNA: TGTGCCAGCAGTGCGGATGGGCCGAACACTGAAGCTTTCTTT. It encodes CASSADGPNTEAFF.

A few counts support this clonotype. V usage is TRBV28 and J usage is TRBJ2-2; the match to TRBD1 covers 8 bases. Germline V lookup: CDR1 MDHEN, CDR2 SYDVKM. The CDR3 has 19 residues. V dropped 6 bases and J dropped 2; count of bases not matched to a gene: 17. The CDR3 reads CASRPLRGREGSNTGELFF. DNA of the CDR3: TGTGCCAGCAGGCCCCTCAGGGGGCGAGAGGGCTCTAACACCGGGGAGCTGTTTTTT.

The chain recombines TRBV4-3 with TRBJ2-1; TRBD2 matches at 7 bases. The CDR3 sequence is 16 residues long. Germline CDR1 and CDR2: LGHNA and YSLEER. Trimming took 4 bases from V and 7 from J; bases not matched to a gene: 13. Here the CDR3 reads CASSPRLAVFRNEQFF. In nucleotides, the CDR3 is TGCGCCAGCAGCCCTCGGCTAGCGGTGTTCCGGAATGAGCAGTTCTTC.

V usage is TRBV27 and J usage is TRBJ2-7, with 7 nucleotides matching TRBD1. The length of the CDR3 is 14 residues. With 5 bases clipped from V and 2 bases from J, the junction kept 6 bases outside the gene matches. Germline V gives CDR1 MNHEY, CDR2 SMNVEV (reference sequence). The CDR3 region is CASSAHGQAYEQYV. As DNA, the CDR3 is TGTGCCAGCAGTGCTCACGGACAGGCCTACGAGCAGTACGTC.

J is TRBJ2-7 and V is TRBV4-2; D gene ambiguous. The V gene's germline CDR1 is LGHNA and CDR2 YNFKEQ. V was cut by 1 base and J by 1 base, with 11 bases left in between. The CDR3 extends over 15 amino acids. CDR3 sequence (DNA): TGTGCCAGCAGCCAAGGTGGGTCTCGGTCCTACGAGCAGTACTTC. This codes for CASSQGGSRSYEQYF.

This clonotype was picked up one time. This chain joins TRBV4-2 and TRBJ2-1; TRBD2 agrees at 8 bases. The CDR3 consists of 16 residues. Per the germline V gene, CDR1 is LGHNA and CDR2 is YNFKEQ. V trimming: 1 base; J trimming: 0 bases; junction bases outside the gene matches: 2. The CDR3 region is CASSQAGGSSYNEQFF. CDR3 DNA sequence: TGTGCCAGCAGCCAAGCGGGGGGGAGCTCCTACAATGAGCAGTTCTTC.

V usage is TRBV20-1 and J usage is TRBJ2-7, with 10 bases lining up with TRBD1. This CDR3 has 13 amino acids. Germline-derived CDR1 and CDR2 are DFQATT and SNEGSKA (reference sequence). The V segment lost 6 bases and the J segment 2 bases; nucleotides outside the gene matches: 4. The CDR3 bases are TGCAGTGCCCGGGACAGGGGCCCCTACGAGCAGTACTTC. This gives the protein CSARDRGPYEQYF.

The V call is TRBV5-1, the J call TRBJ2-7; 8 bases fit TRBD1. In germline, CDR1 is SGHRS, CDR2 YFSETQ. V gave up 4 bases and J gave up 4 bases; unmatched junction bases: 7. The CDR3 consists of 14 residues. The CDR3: CASSEDRVNYEQYF. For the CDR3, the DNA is TGCGCCAGCAGCGAGGACAGGGTTAATTACGAGCAGTACTTC. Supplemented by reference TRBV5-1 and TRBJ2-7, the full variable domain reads KAGVTQTPRYLIKTRGQQVTLSCSPISGHRSVSWYQQTPGQGLQFLFEYFSETQRNKGNFPGRFSGRQFSNSRSEMNVSTLELGDSALYLCASSEDRVNYEQYFGPGTRLTVT.

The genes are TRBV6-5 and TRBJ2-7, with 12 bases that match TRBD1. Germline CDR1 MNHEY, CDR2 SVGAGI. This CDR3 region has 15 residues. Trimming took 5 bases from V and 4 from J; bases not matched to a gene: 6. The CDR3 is CASSRGTGGAYEQYV. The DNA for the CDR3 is TGTGCCAGCAGTCGCGGGACAGGGGGCGCTTACGAGCAGTACGTC.

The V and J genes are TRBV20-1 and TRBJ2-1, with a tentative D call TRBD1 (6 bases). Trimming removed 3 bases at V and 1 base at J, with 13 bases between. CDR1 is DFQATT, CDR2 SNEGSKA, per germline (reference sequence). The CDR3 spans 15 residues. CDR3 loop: CSARSRTESYNEQFF. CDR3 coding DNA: TGCAGTGCTAGGTCCCGGACAGAGTCCTACAATGAGCAGTTCTTC.

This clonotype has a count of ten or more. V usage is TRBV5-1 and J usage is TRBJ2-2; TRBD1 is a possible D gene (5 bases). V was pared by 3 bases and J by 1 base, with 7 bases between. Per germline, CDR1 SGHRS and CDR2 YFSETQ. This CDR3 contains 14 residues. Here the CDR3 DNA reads TGCGCCAGCAGCTCAACAGGGAACACCGGGGAGCTGTTTTTT. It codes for CASSSTGNTGELFF.

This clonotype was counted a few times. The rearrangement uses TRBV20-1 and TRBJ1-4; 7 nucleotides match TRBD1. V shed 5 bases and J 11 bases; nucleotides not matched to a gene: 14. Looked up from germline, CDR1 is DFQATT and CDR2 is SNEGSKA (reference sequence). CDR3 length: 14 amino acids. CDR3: CSAPGQLSGQKLFF. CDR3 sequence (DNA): TGCAGTGCTCCGGGACAGCTCTCAGGACAGAAACTGTTTTTT.